The entry that follows covers one T cell receptor beta chain sequence. The clone's antigen remains unknown. Per-base quality was not reported, and no clone a single base away is much larger than it. To prepare the library, the immunoSEQ multiplex PCR assay was applied. This is the immuneACCESS table as TCRdb keeps it, with only in-frame sequences that have V and J called. A part of the clones is gone; compared with another copy, unresolved V genes explain less than half, and the rest is unexplained. The sample profile shows a few thousand clones; 84% of them were found once. 4% to 5% of the sample comes from the top ten. The study evaluated CTLA-4 blockade (ipilimumab) given together with focal radiation therapy in patients who had chemo-refractory metastatic non-small-cell lung cancer. This sample is drawn from a study of radiotherapy plus CTLA-4 blockade in lung cancer (dated 2018 in TCRdb). For the wider study: Among enrolled patients, 15% to 20% had an objective response and approximately 30% reached disease control. Study-wide conclusions, independent of this receptor: After treatment with radiotherapy and ipilimumab, TCR clones that came from tumors expanded in the peripheral blood. Early dynamic changes in blood T cell clones, together with increased serum interferon-beta after radiation, were reported as the strongest predictors of response.

Measured from the cysteine to the phenylalanine, the CDR3 is 16 residues long. The DNA shown is the 48-base CDR3, in frame from base 1. Based on the germline V gene, the CDR1 and CDR2 sequences are SGDLS and YYNGEE. Relative to germline, V is 2 bases shorter and J is 0 bases shorter, with 12 bases between their ends. The chain uses TRBV9 and TRBJ2-1; the D gene identity is not certain. The material was tumor tissue, obtained from a patient treated with radiotherapy plus ipilimumab. This sequence originates from a human donor with non-small cell lung cancer that progressed on radiotherapy plus ipilimumab. The bases are TGTGCCAGCAGCGTCCTTTCCCTTAGCTCCTACAATGAGCAGTTCTTC. It encodes CASSVLSLSSYNEQFF.